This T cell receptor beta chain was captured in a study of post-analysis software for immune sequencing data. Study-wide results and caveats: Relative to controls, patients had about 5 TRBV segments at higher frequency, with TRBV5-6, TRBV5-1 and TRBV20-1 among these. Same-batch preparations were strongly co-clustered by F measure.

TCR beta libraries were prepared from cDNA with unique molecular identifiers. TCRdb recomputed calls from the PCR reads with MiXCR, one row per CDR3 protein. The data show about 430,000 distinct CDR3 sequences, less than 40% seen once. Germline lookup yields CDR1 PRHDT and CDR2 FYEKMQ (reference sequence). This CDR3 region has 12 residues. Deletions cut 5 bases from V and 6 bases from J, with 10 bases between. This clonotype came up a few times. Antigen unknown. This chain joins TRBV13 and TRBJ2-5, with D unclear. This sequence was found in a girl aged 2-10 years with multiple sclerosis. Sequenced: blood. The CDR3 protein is CASSLGIKTQYF. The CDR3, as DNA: TGTGCCAGCAGCCTGGGAATCAAGACCCAGTACTTC.